Below, 30 T cell receptor beta chains from the same sample are listed, as sequenced in a study of blood T cells in healthy people across ages. A second PCR, run for roughly 7 to 11 cycles, used a sample-barcoded 5' primer plus a J-beta primer mix. Via MiXCR, TCRdb re-called the 5' RACE reads, giving one row per CDR3 protein. The sample lists approximately 2,000,000 distinct CDR3 sequences, approximately 39% occurring once. The sample comprised blood. These receptors were obtained from a human donor in good health.

This chain links TRBV29-1 with TRBJ2-1; D is undetermined. V was clipped by 5 bases and J by 8 bases, with 10 bases between them. The CDR3 has 11 residues. Per the germline V gene, CDR1 is SQVTM and CDR2 is ANQGSEA. The CDR3 here is CSVSQRDEQFF. CDR3 DNA sequence: TGCAGCGTTTCACAAAGGGATGAGCAGTTCTTC.

This CDR3 reads CASSLFRLAGGTGELFF. CDR3 coding DNA: TGTGCCAGCAGCTTATTTCGTCTAGCGGGAGGAACCGGGGAGCTGTTTTTT. This sequence joins TRBV7-2 and TRBJ2-2; 11 nucleotides align to TRBD2. The length of the CDR3 is 17 residues. Germline CDR1 SGHTA, CDR2 FQGNSA. V gave up 2 bases and J gave up 5 bases; unmatched junction bases: 7.

The chain carries TRBV6-5 and TRBJ2-7, with 7 bases identical to TRBD1. CDR3 length equals 14 residues. Trimming removed 5 bases from V and 3 bases from J; junction bases left unmatched: 7. CDR1 and CDR2 from the germline V gene are MNHEY and SVGAGI. The CDR3 coding sequence is TGTGCCAGCAGTAAACCCGGGACAGTCTACGAGCAGTACTTC. Translated: CASSKPGTVYEQYF.

This clonotype was recorded only once. J is TRBJ2-5 and V is TRBV5-1, with D possibly matching TRBD2 (5 bases). V was cut by 0 bases and J by 3 bases, with 15 bases left in between. Germline CDR1 and CDR2: SGHRS and YFSETQ. The CDR3 is made up of 16 amino acids. The DNA of the CDR3 is TGCGCCAGCAGCTTGGCCGGCACGGGGTTTGAAGAGACCCAGTACTTC. It encodes CASSLAGTGFEETQYF.

This chain uses TRBV6-6 with TRBJ1-2; 8 bases line up with TRBD1. Germline-derived CDR1 and CDR2 are MNHNY and SVGAGI (reference sequence). With V trimmed by 2 bases and J by 2 bases, 7 bases remained unmatched. The length of the CDR3 is 16 residues. The CDR3 is CASSYDRQGTNYGYTF. CDR3 nucleotide sequence: TGTGCCAGCAGTTACGACCGACAGGGGACAAACTATGGCTACACCTTC.

This clonotype was counted once. CDR3 nucleotides: TGCAGTGCGCAAGCGGGGGGCCCAAGCACAGATACGCAGTATTTT. Protein sequence: CSAQAGGPSTDTQYF. The V and J genes are TRBV20-1 and TRBJ2-3; 9 bases align to TRBD2. With V trimmed by 6 bases and J by 0 bases, 7 bases remained unmatched. This CDR3 spans 15 amino acids. Germline assignment: CDR1 DFQATT and CDR2 SNEGSKA (reference sequence).

The sample holds a few counts of this clonotype. This chain uses TRBV20-1 with TRBJ1-6, with D unclear. Trimming removed 0 bases at V and 10 bases at J, with 19 bases between. The CDR3 loop spans 16 amino acids. The germline V gene has CDR1 DFQATT and CDR2 SNEGSKA (reference sequence). This chain's CDR3 is CSARDFGSGGDSPLHF. For the CDR3, the DNA is TGCAGTGCTAGAGATTTTGGAAGCGGAGGAGACTCACCCCTCCACTTT.

This clonotype has just a few counts. The chain has TRBV15 and TRBJ1-4; D not certain. Between the trimmed V and J ends, which lost 2 bases and 8 bases, there was a span of 9 bases. Germline V lookup: CDR1 LNHNV, CDR2 YYDKDF (reference sequence). The CDR3 covers 13 residues. The CDR3 spells CATSRNVGEKLFF. DNA for the CDR3: TGTGCCACCAGCAGAAACGTGGGGGAAAAACTGTTTTTT.

This clonotype was detected only a few times. The chain combines TRBV6-2 or TRBV6-3 with TRBJ2-3; a weak D match, TRBD2 (6 bases). Germline V gene lookup returns CDR1 MNHEY and CDR2 SVGEGT. CDR3 length: 13 residues. The V and J ends lost 6 bases and 4 bases respectively, with 11 bases between them. CDR3 amino acids: CASRSGGADTQYF. CDR3 in DNA: TGTGCCAGCAGATCCGGGGGTGCAGATACGCAGTATTTT.

Points on this clonotype: Without the conserved terminal phenylalanine or tryptophan, this CDR3 likely stems from a read error. The chain couples TRBV12-3 or TRBV12-4 to TRBJ2-3, with no clear D. This CDR3 contains 14 residues. V was trimmed by 7 bases and J by 4 bases, leaving 15 bases between them. The DNA of the CDR3 is TGTGCCAGCAACCTAAGAGTGGGCGCAGATACGCAGTATTCT. This translates into CASNLRVGADTQYS.

The chain uses TRBV2 and TRBJ2-3, with 7 bases matching TRBD1. The CDR3 is made up of 14 amino acids. CDR1 is SNHLY, CDR2 FYNNEI, per germline. The J segment lost 6 bases and the V segment lost 4 bases, leaving 7 bases of the junction unmatched. CDR3 amino acids: CASSANRGQDTQYF. DNA for the CDR3: TGTGCCAGCAGTGCGAATCGGGGACAGGATACGCAGTATTTT.

The chain uses TRBV11-2 and TRBJ1-5, with a tentative D call TRBD1 (6 bases). Germline CDR1 and CDR2: SGHAT and FQNNGV. The CDR3 contains 15 residues. The V and J ends lost 0 bases and 10 bases respectively, with 16 bases between them. The DNA of the CDR3 is TGTGCCAGCAGCTTAGATCTGGCAGGGGCAAGTCCCCAGCATTTT. This translates into CASSLDLAGASPQHF.

The chain has TRBV7-2 and TRBJ1-5; TRBD1 matches at 10 bases. This CDR3 spans 15 amino acids. In germline, CDR1 is SGHTA, CDR2 FQGNSA. Trimming at V came to 6 bases and at J to 4 bases, leaving 6 bases not matched to a gene. CDR3 residues: CASSLDRGLNQPQHF. CDR3 in DNA: TGTGCCAGCAGTCTCGACAGGGGGCTGAATCAGCCCCAGCATTTT.

In its sample, this clonotype was seen once. The CDR3 ends on some other residue instead of the conserved phenylalanine or tryptophan, so this is likely a read error. V usage is TRBV4-3 and J usage is TRBJ2-7; TRBD2 matches at 13 bases. The CDR3 runs 17 residues. V lost 0 bases, J lost 10 bases, and 12 bases stayed unmatched. Germline assignment: CDR1 LGHNA and CDR2 YSLEER. CDR3 bases: TGCGCCAGCAGCCAAGATGGGACTAGCGGGGTGGTAATGGCCCAGTACTTG. It encodes CASSQDGTSGVVMAQYL.

CDR3 in amino acids: CASSVFGGSTDTQYF. DNA for the CDR3: TGTGCCAGCAGCGTATTTGGGGGAAGCACAGATACGCAGTATTTT. The chain recombines TRBV9 with TRBJ2-3; D is possibly TRBD1 or TRBD2 (5 bases each). Germline V lookup: CDR1 SGDLS, CDR2 YYNGEE. The V gene lost 1 base and the J gene lost 0 bases, with 9 bases spanning the gap. This CDR3 is built from 15 residues.

The chain carries TRBV4-1 and TRBJ2-5; D call uncertain. The CDR3 contains 15 residues. V was clipped by 0 bases and J by 7 bases, with 15 bases between them. Looked up from germline, CDR1 is MGHRA and CDR2 is YSYEKL. The CDR3 loop reads CASSQEQQPHRTQYF. The CDR3 DNA reads TGCGCCAGCAGCCAAGAACAACAACCACATCGGACCCAGTACTTC.

In this sample, this clonotype turned up a few times. The chain combines TRBV5-1 with TRBJ2-7; D is undetermined. Trimming removed 1 base from V and 3 bases from J, with 8 bases in between. The CDR3 is made up of 13 amino acids. Germline CDR1 is SGHRS and CDR2 is YFSETQ. As DNA, the CDR3 is TGCGCCAGCAGCTTGATCGACGGCTACGAGCAGTACTTC. Its translation: CASSLIDGYEQYF. The variable domain in full, completed from reference TRBV5-1 and TRBJ2-7, reads KAGVTQTPRYLIKTRGQQVTLSCSPISGHRSVSWYQQTPGQGLQFLFEYFSETQRNKGNFPGRFSGRQFSNSRSEMNVSTLELGDSALYLCASSLIDGYEQYFGPGTRLTVT.

The table lists this clonotype with a few counts. The J gene is TRBJ1-2, the V gene TRBV18; D perhaps matches TRBD1 (5 bases). Germline V CDR1 and CDR2: KGHSH, LQKENI. V lost 0 bases and J 4 bases, leaving 12 bases between the germline ends. This CDR3 region has 15 residues. The DNA for the CDR3 is TGTGCCAGCTCACCACCGGCAGGGAGAAGCTATGGCTACACCTTC. The encoded protein is CASSPPAGRSYGYTF.

The V and J genes are TRBV24-1 and TRBJ2-1; no clear D gene. Germline V gene data show CDR1 as KGHDR and CDR2 as SFDVKD. Trimming took off 1 base at V and 5 bases at J, with 8 bases between the two ends. The CDR3 loop spans 14 amino acids. CDR3 bases: TGTGCCACCAGTGATTTAGTGTCCCACAATGAGCAGTTCTTC. Protein sequence: CATSDLVSHNEQFF.

This clonotype has at least ten counts. V and J are TRBV7-2 and TRBJ2-7, with D unclear. Germline CDR1 is SGHTA and CDR2 is FQGNSA. There are 14 residues in the CDR3. V was pared by 4 bases and J by 3 bases, with 13 bases between. CDR3 in amino acids: CASSSPPLGYEQYF. The CDR3 coding sequence is TGTGCCAGCAGCTCCCCACCTCTCGGCTACGAGCAGTACTTC.

The V gene is TRBV5-1, the J gene TRBJ1-1; tentatively, D is TRBD1 (6 bases). This CDR3 has 13 amino acids. The germline gives CDR1 SGHRS, CDR2 YFSETQ. V lost 6 bases and J lost 6, with 15 bases in between. This CDR3 reads CASNRDGNSEAFF. DNA for the CDR3: TGCGCCAGCAACAGGGACGGGAATTCTGAAGCTTTCTTT.

The chain carries TRBV7-9 and TRBJ2-3; TRBD2 aligns across 12 bases. The CDR3 is 19 amino acids. V trimming: 4 bases; J trimming: 2 bases; junction bases outside the gene matches: 13. CDR1 and CDR2 (germline): SEHNR, FQNEAQ (reference sequence). CDR3 region: CASSSQLRTSGDLTDTQYF. CDR3 in DNA: TGTGCCAGCAGCTCCCAACTTAGGACTAGCGGGGACCTCACAGATACGCAGTATTTT.

The gene calls are TRBV5-1 and TRBJ1-1; possibly TRBD1 for D (6 bases). V dropped 0 bases and J dropped 7 bases, with 13 bases sitting between them. The CDR3 extends over 14 amino acids. Germline loops: CDR1 SGHRS, CDR2 YFSETQ. The CDR3 sequence: CASSLDWGGNEAFF. The CDR3 DNA reads as TGCGCCAGCAGCTTGGATTGGGGGGGCAATGAAGCTTTCTTT.

This chain links TRBV28 with TRBJ2-7; 7 positions match TRBD1. The CDR3 contains 14 residues. Per germline, CDR1 MDHEN and CDR2 SYDVKM. With V trimmed by 5 bases and J by 1 base, 5 bases remained unmatched. The CDR3 bases are TGTGCCAGCAGTACTCCGGACAGGTCCTACGAGCAGTACTTC. Protein product: CASSTPDRSYEQYF.

The V and J genes are TRBV29-1 and TRBJ2-3; D is uncertain. CDR3 length: 15 amino acids. The germline gives CDR1 SQVTM, CDR2 ANQGSEA. V was trimmed by 1 base and J by 3 bases, leaving 14 bases between them. CDR3 protein: CSVEGQPQTTDTQYF. As DNA, the CDR3 is TGCAGCGTTGAAGGGCAGCCTCAAACGACAGATACGCAGTATTTT.

As for this clonotype: An end of the junction does not agree with germline; a read error may underlie this. The chain is built from TRBV4-3 and TRBJ2-4, with D perhaps matching TRBD2 (5 bases). CDR3 size: 17 residues. Germline values: CDR1 LGHNA, CDR2 YSLEER. CDR3 nucleotide sequence: TGCGTCAGCAGCCAGTCGAGTCCATGGGGAGATAAAAACATTCAGTACTTC. Translating it yields CVSSQSSPWGDKNIQYF.

This clonotype was counted only a few times. The rearrangement uses TRBV7-2 and TRBJ2-4; TRBD1 might be the D (6 bases). Trimming pared 5 bases from V and 0 bases from J, leaving 20 bases between. Germline CDR1 is SGHTA and CDR2 is FQGNSA. There are 18 residues in the CDR3. The CDR3, as DNA: TGTGCCAGCAGCCTCGACCCGGGACAAATACTAGCCAAAAACATTCAGTACTTC. Protein sequence: CASSLDPGQILAKNIQYF.

The table lists this clonotype with many counts. DNA for the CDR3: TGCGCCAGCAGCGACAATAGCGGGGAGCTGTTTTTT. Translation gives CASSDNSGELFF. The chain links TRBV5-1 to TRBJ2-2, with D hard to call. The V end lost 4 bases, the J end lost 7 bases, and 8 bases lay between the germline ends. From germline, CDR1 is SGHRS and CDR2 YFSETQ. There are 12 residues in the CDR3.

The V gene is TRBV5-6, the J gene TRBJ2-1; D unclear. Germline CDR1 is SGHDT and CDR2 is YYEEEE. The CDR3 covers 12 residues. V lost 5 bases and J 9 bases, leaving 12 bases between the germline ends. This CDR3 reads CASSRDTAEQFF. The CDR3 bases are TGTGCCAGCAGTCGAGATACGGCTGAGCAGTTCTTC. The complete variable domain, with remaining parts taken from reference TRBV5-6 and TRBJ2-1, reads DAGVTQSPTHLIKTRGQQVTLRCSPKSGHDTVSWYQQALGQGPQFIFQYYEEEERQRGNFPDRFSGHQFPNYSSELNVNALLLGDSALYLCASSRDTAEQFFGPGTRLTVL.

This chain joins TRBV9 and TRBJ2-5; TRBD2 is a possible D gene (5 bases). The CDR3 is 15 amino acids. Germline V gives CDR1 SGDLS, CDR2 YYNGEE. Trimming left V 0 bases short and J 5 bases short, with 14 bases between. The DNA for the CDR3 is TGTGCCAGCAGCGTAGTCGGGAAGTTGGGTGAGACCCAGTACTTC. Protein: CASSVVGKLGETQYF.